Described below is a single T cell receptor beta chain sequence and its context. What it binds is unknown. This sample was taken from a study of shared clonotypes between healthy human individuals. Findings of the study overall: Several donors had 5% to 6% of their naive CD4 clonotypes in common. Exclusively blood specimens were collected; tissue repertoires likely differ.

The CDR3 totals 11 residues. V was cut by 3 bases and J by 4 bases, with 3 bases left in between. Per the germline V gene, CDR1 is SGHRS and CDR2 is YFSETQ. Clones were read by immunoSEQ multiplex PCR, and TCRdb kept only the in-frame ones, dropping some. Of more than 500,000 clones detected, around 95% appear once; the ten largest clones hold 0.05% to 0.07%. Sequencing input: naive CD4+ T cells sorted from blood. As to subset: CD45RA+ positively selected. This sequence was found in a woman in her 30s in good health. V gene TRBV5-1 combines with J gene TRBJ2-3; D is undetermined. The CDR3 nucleotides are TGCGCCAGCAGCTATGCAGATACGCAGTATTTT. It encodes CASSYADTQYF.